This T cell receptor (beta chain) was sequenced during a study of blood T cell repertoires in COVID-19. CDR3 length equals 13 residues. Trimming cost V 3 bases and J 5 bases, with 10 bases left between them. Germline lookup yields CDR1 LGHDT and CDR2 YNNKEL (reference sequence). Per the authors' pipeline: Estimation of nucleated cell counts relied on the amplification of reference gene primers. Only in-frame clones appear in the TCRdb table, and some are missing; sequencing was by immunoSEQ multiplex PCR. D and trimming come from the DNA, and the V and J calls and clone size come from that table. The sample includes 200,000 to 300,000 clones, 65% to 90% of them seen just once.

The chain couples TRBV3-1 (or the pseudogene TRBV3-2) to TRBJ1-1; D uncertain. The source of this sequence is a man in his thirties or forties with active or convalescent COVID-19. Sequencing input: peripheral blood. CDR3 residues: CASSHYPGTEAFF. CDR3 sequence (DNA): TGTGCCAGCAGCCATTACCCGGGGACTGAAGCTTTCTTT.